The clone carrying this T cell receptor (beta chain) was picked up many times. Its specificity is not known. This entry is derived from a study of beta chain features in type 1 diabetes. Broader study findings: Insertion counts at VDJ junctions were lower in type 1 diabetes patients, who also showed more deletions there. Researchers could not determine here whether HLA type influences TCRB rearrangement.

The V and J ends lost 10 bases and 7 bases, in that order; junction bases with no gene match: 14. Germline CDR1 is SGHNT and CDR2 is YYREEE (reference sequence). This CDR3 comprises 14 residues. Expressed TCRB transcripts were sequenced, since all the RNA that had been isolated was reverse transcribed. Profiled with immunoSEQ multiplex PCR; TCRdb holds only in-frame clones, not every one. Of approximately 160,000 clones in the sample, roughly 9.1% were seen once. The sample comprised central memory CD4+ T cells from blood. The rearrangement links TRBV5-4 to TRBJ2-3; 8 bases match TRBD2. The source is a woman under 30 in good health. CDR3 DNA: TGTGCCTACAGGACGGCGGGAGGAAAGAATACGCAGTATTTT. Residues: CAYRTAGGKNTQYF.